This T cell receptor beta chain was recovered during a study of glioma-infiltrating T cells. Overall study findings and caveats: CDR3 overlap between tissue and blood was very small.

Using RNA template, CDR3s of TCR alpha and beta were amplified with iRepertoire arm-PCR. MiXCR was run by TCRdb on the multiplex PCR reads, yielding one entry per CDR3 protein. The table records roughly 100,000 distinct CDR3 sequences, around 30% of them present only once. In regard to this clonotype: Its antigen is as yet unknown.

Germline lookup yields CDR1 LNHNV and CDR2 YYDKDF (reference sequence). With 0 bases removed from V and 10 bases from J, the gap between germline ends came to 12 bases. CDR3 length: 13 amino acids. The gene calls are TRBV15 and TRBJ1-2; D gene unclear. The sequence came from a human donor with low-grade glioma or glioblastoma, undergoing nonglioma brain surgery, or in good health (not recorded which). Sequencing used glioma tissue, nonneoplastic brain tissue, or PBMCs (not recorded which). CDR3 sequence: CATSRDASYNYTF. CDR3 sequence (DNA): TGTGCCACCAGCAGAGACGCGAGCTATAACTACACCTTC.